This T cell receptor beta chain was retrieved from a study of T-cell reconstitution after alpha-beta-depleted transplantation in children. Between the trimmed V and J ends, which lost 8 bases and 0 bases, there was a span of 14 bases. The CDR3 is made up of 16 amino acids. Germline V CDR1 and CDR2: SNHLY, FYNNEI. Preparing the TCRbeta library involved the use of unique molecular identifiers. TCRdb processed the PCR reads anew with MiXCR; each CDR3 protein has one entry. The sample records about 420,000 distinct CDR3 sequences, approximately 10% being singletons. The TCR sequence derives from a human donor who donated a stem cell graft to a child with acute myeloid leukemia. The sample was PBMCs from the stem cell graft donor, taken from the stem cell graft. V usage is TRBV2 and J usage is TRBJ2-6; D is possibly TRBD1 or TRBD2 (5 bases each). The CDR3 spells CASGGRGHSGANVLTF. CDR3 DNA sequence: TGTGCCAGCGGCGGCCGGGGCCACTCTGGGGCCAACGTCCTGACTTTC.